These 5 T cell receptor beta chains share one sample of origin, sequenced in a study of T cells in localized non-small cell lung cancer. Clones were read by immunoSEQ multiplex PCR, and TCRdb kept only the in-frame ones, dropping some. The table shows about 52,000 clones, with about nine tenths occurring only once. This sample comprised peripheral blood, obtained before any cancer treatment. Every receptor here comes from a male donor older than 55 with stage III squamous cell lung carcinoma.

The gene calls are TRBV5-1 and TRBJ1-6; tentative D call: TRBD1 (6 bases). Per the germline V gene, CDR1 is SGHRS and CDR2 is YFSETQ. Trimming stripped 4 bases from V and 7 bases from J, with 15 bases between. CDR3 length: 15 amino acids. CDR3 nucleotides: TGCGCCAGCAGCACAAGGACAGAATACAATTCACCCCTCCACTTT. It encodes CASSTRTEYNSPLHF.

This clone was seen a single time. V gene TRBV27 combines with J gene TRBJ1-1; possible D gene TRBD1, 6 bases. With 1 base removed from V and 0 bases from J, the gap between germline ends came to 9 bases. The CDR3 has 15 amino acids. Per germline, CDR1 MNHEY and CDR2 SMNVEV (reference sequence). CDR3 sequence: CASSLYPGVNTEAFF. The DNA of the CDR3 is TGTGCCAGCAGTTTATATCCAGGGGTGAACACTGAAGCTTTCTTT.

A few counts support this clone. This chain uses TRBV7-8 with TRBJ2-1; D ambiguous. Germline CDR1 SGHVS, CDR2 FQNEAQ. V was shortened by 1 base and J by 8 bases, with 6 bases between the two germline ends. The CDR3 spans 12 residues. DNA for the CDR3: TGTGCCAGCAGCTTAGATAGGTATGAGCAGTTCTTC. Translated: CASSLDRYEQFF.

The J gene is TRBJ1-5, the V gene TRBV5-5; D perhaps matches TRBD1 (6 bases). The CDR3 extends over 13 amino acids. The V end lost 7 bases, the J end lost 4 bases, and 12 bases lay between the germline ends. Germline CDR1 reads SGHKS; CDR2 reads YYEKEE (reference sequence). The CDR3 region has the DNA TGTGCCAGCGGCAAGAGGGGGAATCAGCCCCAGCATTTT. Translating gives CASGKRGNQPQHF.

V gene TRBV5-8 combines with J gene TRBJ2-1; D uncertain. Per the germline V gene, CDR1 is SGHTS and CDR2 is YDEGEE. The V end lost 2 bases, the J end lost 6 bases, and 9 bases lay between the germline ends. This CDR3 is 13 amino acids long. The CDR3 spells CASSFLAFNEQFF. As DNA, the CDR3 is TGTGCCAGCAGCTTCTTGGCGTTCAATGAGCAGTTCTTC.